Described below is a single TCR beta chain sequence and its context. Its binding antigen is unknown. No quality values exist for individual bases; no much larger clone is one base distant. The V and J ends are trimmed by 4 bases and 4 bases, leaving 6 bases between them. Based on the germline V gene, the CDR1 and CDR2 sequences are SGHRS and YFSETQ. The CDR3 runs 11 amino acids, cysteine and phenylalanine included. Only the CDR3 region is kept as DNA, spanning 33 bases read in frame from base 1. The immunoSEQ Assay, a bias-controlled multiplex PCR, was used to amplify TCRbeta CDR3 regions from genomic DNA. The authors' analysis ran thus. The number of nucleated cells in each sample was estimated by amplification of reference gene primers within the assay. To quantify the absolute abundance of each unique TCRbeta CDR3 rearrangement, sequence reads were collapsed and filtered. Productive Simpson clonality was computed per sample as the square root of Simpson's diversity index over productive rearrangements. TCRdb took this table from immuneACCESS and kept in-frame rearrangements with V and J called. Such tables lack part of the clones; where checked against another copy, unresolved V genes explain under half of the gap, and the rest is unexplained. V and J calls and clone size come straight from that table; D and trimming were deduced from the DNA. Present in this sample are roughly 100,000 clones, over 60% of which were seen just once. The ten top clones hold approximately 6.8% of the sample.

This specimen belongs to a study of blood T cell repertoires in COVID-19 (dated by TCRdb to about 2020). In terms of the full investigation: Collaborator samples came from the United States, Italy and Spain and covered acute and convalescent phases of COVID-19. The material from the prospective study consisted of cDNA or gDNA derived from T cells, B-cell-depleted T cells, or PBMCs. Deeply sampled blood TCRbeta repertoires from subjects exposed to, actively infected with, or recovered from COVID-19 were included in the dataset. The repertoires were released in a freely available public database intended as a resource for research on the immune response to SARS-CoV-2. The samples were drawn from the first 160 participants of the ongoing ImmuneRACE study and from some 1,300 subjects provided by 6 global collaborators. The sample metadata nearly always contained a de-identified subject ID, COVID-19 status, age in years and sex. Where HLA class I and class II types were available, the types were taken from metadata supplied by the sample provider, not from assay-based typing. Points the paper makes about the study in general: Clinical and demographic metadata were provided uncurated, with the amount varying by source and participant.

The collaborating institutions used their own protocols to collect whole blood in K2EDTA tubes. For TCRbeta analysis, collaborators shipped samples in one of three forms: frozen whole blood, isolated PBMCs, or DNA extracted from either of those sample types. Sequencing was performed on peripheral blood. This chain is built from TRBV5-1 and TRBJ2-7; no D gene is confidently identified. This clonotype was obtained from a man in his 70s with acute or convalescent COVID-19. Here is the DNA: TGCGCCAGCAGCCTCGGGTACGAGCAGTACTTC. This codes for CASSLGYEQYF.